What follows are 10 T cell receptor beta chains derived from one specimen sequenced in a study of T cell clonotyping in hematopoietic cell transplantation. The data were produced by immunoSEQ multiplex PCR, yet TCRdb's version contains in-frame clones alone and is incomplete. This table has fewer than 70,000 clones, 94% appearing once. Sequences were obtained from peripheral blood mononuclear cells. These receptors were taken from a man aged 45-60 years in good health. Some clones in this sample may be carry-over from other donors' samples.

The chain joins TRBV11-2 to TRBJ2-3; D not resolved. This CDR3 is built from 13 residues. The V end was cut by 5 bases, the J end by 6 bases, with 12 bases between. Germline values: CDR1 SGHAT, CDR2 FQNNGV. CDR3 amino acids: CASSRLLPDTQYF. The CDR3 DNA follows: TGTGCCAGCAGCCGCCTCCTTCCGGATACGCAGTATTTT.

The chain is built from TRBV30 and TRBJ2-5; D could derive from TRBD1 or TRBD2 (5 bases each). This CDR3 region has 12 residues. Germline assignment: CDR1 GTSNPN and CDR2 SVGIG (reference sequence). Trimming removed 1 base from V and 5 bases from J, with 8 bases in between. CDR3 sequence: CAWSGGDETQYF. The CDR3 nucleotides are TGTGCCTGGAGTGGAGGGGACGAGACCCAGTACTTC.

The chain combines TRBV5-1 with TRBJ2-1, with D possibly TRBD1 on 5 matching bases. This CDR3 region has 15 residues. CDR1 is SGHRS, CDR2 YFSETQ, per germline. Trimming cost V 0 bases and J 3 bases, with 10 bases left between them. The CDR3 nucleotides read TGCGCCAGCAGCTTGGGACAGATTCTCTACAATGAGCAGTTCTTC. It is translated as CASSLGQILYNEQFF.

The chain couples TRBV2 to TRBJ1-5; 11 nucleotides line up with TRBD1. Germline CDR1 reads SNHLY; CDR2 reads FYNNEI. V shed 5 bases, J shed 6 bases, and the junction held 3 bases outside the gene matches. The CDR3 covers 14 residues. Written as DNA, the CDR3 is TGTGCCAGCAGTCAAGGACAGGGGGCTCAGCCCCAGCATTTT. Its protein is CASSQGQGAQPQHF.

The chain couples TRBV28 to TRBJ1-1, with D unresolved. The CDR3 extends over 11 amino acids. Germline values: CDR1 MDHEN, CDR2 SYDVKM. Trimming cost V 3 bases and J 5 bases, with 4 bases left between them. CDR3 DNA sequence: TGTGCCAGCAGTTTTAGGACTGAAGCTTTCTTT. It codes for CASSFRTEAFF.

This clone occurred once. The chain employs TRBV5-1 and TRBJ2-7, with TRBD1 identical over 9 bases. The ends lost 3 bases at V and 0 bases at J; junction bases unmatched: 10. This CDR3 contains 17 residues. The germline CDR1 and CDR2 sequences are SGHRS and YFSETQ. The chain's CDR3 is CASSSTGTGGPSYEQYF. CDR3 nucleotide sequence: TGCGCCAGCAGCTCAACTGGAACAGGGGGCCCCTCCTACGAGCAGTACTTC.

This rearrangement joins TRBV6-5 to TRBJ2-7; 9 bases align to TRBD2. The germline V gene encodes CDR1 MNHEY and CDR2 SVGAGI. Unmatched junction bases numbered 5, after V lost 2 bases and J lost 6 bases. The CDR3 has 14 amino acids. This CDR3 is CASSYLRGGREQYF. The CDR3 coding sequence is TGTGCCAGCAGTTACCTGCGGGGGGGCCGCGAGCAGTACTTC.

A few counts support this clone. This sequence joins TRBV4-2 and TRBJ2-2; D tentatively fits TRBD1 or TRBD2 (5 bases each). The CDR3 has 16 residues. The germline CDR1 and CDR2 sequences are LGHNA and YNFKEQ. The V and J ends lost 0 bases and 5 bases respectively, with 13 bases between them. The CDR3 loop reads CASSQEAGAITGELFF. As DNA, the CDR3 is TGTGCCAGCAGCCAAGAAGCCGGGGCTATAACCGGGGAGCTGTTTTTT.

This clone showed up just once. The chain has TRBV7-9 and TRBJ2-1, with D possibly being TRBD2 (6 bases). Germline loops: CDR1 SEHNR, CDR2 FQNEAQ (reference sequence). V dropped 5 bases and J dropped 7 bases, with 12 bases sitting between them. The CDR3 covers 13 residues. DNA for the CDR3: TGTGCCAGCAGCCTGGGACTGGCAAATGAGCAGTTCTTC. Its translation is CASSLGLANEQFF.

The chain combines TRBV2 with TRBJ2-7; TRBD1 might be the D (6 bases). This CDR3 comprises 13 residues. Trimming took 5 bases from V and 7 from J, leaving 15 bases between them. Looked up from germline, CDR1 is SNHLY and CDR2 is FYNNEI. The CDR3 nucleotides are TGTGCCAGCAGTCCCGACACCCAGGGGGAGCAGTACTTC. Amino acids: CASSPDTQGEQYF.